This TCR beta chain was identified in a study of Graves' ophthalmopathy and Graves' hyperthyroidism. General observations from the study: A 13-signature model separated ophthalmopathy from stable hyperthyroidism, reaching 85% to 90% sensitivity and 75% to 83% specificity cross-validated.

V was pared by 3 bases and J by 5 bases, with 11 bases of the junction left unmatched. Germline V gene sequence: CDR1 SGHTA, CDR2 FQGNSA. The CDR3 spans 16 residues. Amplification of TCR beta CDR3 regions used RNA transcripts. Second-round multiplex PCR followed a first-round RT-PCR using HTBI primers. TCRdb reanalysed the multiplex PCR reads using MiXCR and keeps one entry per CDR3 protein. The top ten hold about 3.3% of the sample, which has hundreds of thousands of distinct CDR3 sequences, 35% to 50% seen once. On this clonotype: Its antigen is undetermined.

The sample comprised peripheral blood. This chain connects TRBV7-2 to TRBJ2-7; 9 nucleotides agree with TRBD1. The clonotype comes from an adult man with Graves' ophthalmopathy. CDR3 loop: CASSFSPGTGIHEQYF. The DNA of the CDR3 is TGTGCCAGCAGCTTTTCCCCCGGGACAGGGATCCACGAGCAGTACTTC. Variable domain in full (rest from reference TRBV7-2 and TRBJ2-7): GAGVSQSPSNKVTEKGKDVELRCDPISGHTALYWYRQSLGQGLEFLIYFQGNSAPDKSGLPSDRFSAERTGGSVSTLTIQRTQQEDSAVYLCASSFSPGTGIHEQYFGPGTRLTVT.